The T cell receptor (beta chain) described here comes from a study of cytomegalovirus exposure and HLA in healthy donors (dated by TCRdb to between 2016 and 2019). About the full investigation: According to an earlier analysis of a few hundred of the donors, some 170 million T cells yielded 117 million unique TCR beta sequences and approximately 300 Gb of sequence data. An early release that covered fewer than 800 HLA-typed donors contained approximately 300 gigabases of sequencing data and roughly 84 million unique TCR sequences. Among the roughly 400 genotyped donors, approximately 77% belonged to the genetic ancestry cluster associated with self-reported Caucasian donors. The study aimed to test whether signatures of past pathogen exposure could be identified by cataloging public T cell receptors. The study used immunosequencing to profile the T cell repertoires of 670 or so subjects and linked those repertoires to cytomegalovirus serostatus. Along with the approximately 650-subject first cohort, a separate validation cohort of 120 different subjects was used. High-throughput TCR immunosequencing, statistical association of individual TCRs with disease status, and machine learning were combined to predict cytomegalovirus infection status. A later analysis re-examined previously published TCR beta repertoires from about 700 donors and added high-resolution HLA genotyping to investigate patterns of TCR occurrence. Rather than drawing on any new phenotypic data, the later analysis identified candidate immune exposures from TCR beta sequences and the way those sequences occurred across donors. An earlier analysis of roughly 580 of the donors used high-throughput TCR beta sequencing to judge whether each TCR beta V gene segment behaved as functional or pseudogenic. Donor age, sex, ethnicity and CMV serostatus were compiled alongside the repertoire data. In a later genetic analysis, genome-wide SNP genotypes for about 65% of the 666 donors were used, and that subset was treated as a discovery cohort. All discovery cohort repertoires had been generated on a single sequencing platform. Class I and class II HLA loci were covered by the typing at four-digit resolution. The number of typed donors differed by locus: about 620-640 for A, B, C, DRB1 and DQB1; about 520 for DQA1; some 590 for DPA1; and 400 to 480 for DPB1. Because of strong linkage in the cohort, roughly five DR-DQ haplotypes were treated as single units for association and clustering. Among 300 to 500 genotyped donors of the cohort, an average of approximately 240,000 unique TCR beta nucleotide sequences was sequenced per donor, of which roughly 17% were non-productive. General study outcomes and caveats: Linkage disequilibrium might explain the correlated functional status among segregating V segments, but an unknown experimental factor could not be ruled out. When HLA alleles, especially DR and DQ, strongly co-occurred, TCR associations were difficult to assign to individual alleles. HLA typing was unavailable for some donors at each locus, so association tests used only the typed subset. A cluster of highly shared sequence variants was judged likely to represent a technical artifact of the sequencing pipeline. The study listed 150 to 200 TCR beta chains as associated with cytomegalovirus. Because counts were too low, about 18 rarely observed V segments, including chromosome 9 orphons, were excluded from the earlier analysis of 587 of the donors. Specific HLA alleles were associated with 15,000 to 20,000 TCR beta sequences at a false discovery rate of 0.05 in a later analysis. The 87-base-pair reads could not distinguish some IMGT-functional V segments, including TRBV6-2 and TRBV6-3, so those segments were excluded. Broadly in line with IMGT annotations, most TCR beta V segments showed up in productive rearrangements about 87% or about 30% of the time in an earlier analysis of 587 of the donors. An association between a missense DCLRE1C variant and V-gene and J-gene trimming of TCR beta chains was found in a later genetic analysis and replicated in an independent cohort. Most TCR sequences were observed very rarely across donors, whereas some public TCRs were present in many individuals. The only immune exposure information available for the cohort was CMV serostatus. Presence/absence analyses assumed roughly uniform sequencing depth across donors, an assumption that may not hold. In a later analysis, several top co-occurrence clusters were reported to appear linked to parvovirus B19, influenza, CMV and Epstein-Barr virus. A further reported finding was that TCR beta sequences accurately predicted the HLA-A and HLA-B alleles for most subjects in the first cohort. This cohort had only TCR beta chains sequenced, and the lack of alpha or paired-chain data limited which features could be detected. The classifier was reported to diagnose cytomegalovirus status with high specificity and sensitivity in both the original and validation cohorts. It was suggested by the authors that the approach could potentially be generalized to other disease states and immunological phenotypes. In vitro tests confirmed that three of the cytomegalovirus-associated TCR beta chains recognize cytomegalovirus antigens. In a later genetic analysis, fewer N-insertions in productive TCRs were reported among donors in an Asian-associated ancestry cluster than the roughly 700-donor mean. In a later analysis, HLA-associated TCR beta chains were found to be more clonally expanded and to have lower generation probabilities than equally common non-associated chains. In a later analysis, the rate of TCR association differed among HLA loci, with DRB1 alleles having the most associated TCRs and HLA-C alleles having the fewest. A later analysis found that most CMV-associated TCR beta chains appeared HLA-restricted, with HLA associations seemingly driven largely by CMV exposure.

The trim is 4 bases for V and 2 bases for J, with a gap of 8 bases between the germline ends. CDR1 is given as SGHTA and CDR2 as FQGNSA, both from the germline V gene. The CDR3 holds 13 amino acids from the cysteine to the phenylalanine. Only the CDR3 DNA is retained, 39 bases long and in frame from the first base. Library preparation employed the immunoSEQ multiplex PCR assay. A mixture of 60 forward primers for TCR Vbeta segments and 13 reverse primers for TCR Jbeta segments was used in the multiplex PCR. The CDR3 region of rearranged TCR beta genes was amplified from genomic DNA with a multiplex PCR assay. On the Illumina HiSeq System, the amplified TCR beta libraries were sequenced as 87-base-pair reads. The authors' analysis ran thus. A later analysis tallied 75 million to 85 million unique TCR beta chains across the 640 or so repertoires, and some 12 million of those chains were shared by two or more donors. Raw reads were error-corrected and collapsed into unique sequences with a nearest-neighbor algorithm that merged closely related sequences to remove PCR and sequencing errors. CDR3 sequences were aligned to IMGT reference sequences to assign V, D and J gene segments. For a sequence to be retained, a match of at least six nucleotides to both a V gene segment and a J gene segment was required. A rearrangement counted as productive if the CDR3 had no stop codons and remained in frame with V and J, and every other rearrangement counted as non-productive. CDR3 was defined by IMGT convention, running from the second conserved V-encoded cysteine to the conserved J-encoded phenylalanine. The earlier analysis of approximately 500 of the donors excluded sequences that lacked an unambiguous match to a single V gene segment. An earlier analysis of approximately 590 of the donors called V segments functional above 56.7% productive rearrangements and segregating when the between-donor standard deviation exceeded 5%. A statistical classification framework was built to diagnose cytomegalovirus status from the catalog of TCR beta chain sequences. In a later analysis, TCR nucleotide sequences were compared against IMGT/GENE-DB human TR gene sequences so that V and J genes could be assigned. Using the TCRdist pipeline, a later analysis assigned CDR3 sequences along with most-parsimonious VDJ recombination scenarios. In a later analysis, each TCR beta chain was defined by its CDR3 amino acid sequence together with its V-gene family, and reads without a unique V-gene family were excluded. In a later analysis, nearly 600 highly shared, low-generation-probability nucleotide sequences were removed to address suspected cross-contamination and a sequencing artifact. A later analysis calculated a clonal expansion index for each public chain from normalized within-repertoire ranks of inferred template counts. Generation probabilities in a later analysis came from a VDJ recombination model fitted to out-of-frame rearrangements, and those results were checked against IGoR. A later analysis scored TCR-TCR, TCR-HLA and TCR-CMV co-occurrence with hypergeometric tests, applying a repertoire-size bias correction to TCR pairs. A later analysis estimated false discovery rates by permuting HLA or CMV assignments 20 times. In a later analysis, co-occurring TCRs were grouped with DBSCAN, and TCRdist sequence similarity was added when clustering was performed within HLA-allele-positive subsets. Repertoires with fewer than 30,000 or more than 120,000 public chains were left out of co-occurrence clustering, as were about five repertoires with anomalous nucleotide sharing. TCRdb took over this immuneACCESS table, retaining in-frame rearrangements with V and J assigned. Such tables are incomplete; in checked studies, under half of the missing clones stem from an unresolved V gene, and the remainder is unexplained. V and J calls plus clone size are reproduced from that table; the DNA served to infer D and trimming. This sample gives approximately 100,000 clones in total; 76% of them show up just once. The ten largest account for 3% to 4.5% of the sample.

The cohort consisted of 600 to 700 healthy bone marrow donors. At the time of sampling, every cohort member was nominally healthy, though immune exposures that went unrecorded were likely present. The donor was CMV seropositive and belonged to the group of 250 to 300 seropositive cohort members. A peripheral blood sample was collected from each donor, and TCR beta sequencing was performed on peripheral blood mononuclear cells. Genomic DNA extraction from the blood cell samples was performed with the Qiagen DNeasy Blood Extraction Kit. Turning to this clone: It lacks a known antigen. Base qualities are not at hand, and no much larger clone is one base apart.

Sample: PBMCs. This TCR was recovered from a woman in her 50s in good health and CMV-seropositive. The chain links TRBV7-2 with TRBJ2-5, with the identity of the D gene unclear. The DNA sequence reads TGTGCCAGCAGCTCCCGGGTTCAAGAGACCCAGTACTTC. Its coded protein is CASSSRVQETQYF. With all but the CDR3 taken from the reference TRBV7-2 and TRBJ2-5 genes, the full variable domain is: GAGVSQSPSNKVTEKGKDVELRCDPISGHTALYWYRQSLGQGLEFLIYFQGNSAPDKSGLPSDRFSAERTGGSVSTLTIQRTQQEDSAVYLCASSSRVQETQYFGPGTRLLVL.